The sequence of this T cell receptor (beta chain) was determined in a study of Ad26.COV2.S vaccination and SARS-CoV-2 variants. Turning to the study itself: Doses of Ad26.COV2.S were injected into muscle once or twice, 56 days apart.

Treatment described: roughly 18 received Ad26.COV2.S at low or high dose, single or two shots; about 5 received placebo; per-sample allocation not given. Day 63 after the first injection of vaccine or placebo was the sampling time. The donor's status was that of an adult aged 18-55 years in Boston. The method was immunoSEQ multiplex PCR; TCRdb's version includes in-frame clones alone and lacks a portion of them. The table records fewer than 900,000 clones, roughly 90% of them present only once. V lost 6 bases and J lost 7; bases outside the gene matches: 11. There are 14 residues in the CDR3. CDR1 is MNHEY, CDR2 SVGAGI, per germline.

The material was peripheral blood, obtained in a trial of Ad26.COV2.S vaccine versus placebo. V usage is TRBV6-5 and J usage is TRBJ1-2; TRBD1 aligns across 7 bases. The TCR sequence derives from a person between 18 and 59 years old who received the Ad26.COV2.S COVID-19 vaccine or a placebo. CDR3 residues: CASSPLEGGGGYTF. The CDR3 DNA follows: TGTGCCAGCAGCCCCTTGGAAGGGGGCGGTGGCTACACCTTC.